The TCR beta chain under discussion was sequenced for a study of shared clonotypes between healthy human individuals. CDR3 size: 14 residues. CDR1 and CDR2 (germline): LNHDA, SQIVND (reference sequence). Trimming took off 6 bases at V and 1 base at J, with 12 bases between the two ends. Using immunoSEQ multiplex PCR, the repertoire was profiled, and TCRdb retains in-frame clones only, with some absent. Of some 300,000 clones listed, more than 60% are singletons. The chain is built from TRBV19 and TRBJ1-1, with D possibly TRBD1 on 5 matching bases. This TCR was sampled from a man younger than 40 in good health. What was sequenced was memory CD4+ T cells sorted from blood. The subset denotes: CD45RA-negative fraction. CDR3: CASRISQGNTEAFF. The CDR3 DNA sequence: TGTGCCAGTAGGATCTCGCAGGGGAACACTGAAGCTTTCTTT.